This TCR beta chain was identified during a study of cytomegalovirus exposure and HLA in healthy donors. The data were produced by immunoSEQ multiplex PCR, yet TCRdb's version contains in-frame clones alone and is incomplete. Of around 150,000 clones listed, 84% are singletons. Looked up from germline, CDR1 is SEHNR and CDR2 is FQNEAQ (reference sequence). The CDR3 contains 13 residues. V was pared by 6 bases and J by 4 bases, with 12 bases between. This rearrangement joins TRBV7-9 to TRBJ2-5; perhaps TRBD2 as D (7 bases). The sequenced material came from PBMCs. The sequence was collected from a man aged 30 to 39 in good health and CMV-seropositive. This chain's CDR3 is CASSFRGAETQYF. The CDR3 DNA is TGTGCCAGCAGTTTCCGGGGGGCAGAGACCCAGTACTTC.